The next 18 T cell receptor beta chains were all read from a single sample in a study of monozygotic twins with inflammatory bowel disease. TCRdb re-called the 5' RACE reads and shows each CDR3 protein once, DNA omitted. The repertoire shows approximately 420,000 distinct CDR3 sequences; the top ten hold roughly 2.5%. The sequenced sample consisted of blood. Every receptor here comes from a human donor with ulcerative colitis or Crohn's disease, or a healthy co-twin of an affected twin (not recorded which).

The chain combines TRBV6-1 with TRBJ2-1; the D call of TRBD1 rests on TCRdb alone, since no DNA is present to check it. The CDR3 runs 15 residues. The V gene's germline CDR1 is MNHNS and CDR2 SASEGT. CDR3 protein: CASSPLTGVGGEQFF.

CDR3 residues: CASSKERDNAYEQYF. The rearrangement uses TRBV21-1 and TRBJ2-7. TRBV21-1 is termed a pseudogene. The CDR3 runs to 15 residues.

This chain joins TRBV20-1 and TRBJ2-1; checking the TCRdb D call of TRBD2 is not possible without DNA. There are 19 residues in the CDR3. Germline CDR1 DFQATT, CDR2 SNEGSKA (reference sequence). The CDR3 reads CSARDATSGRPAGYNEQFF.

V gene TRBV14 combines with J gene TRBJ2-2. Looked up from germline, CDR1 is SGHDN and CDR2 is FVKESK. This CDR3 has 16 amino acids. CDR3 sequence: CASSQDRITNTGELFF.

The rearrangement uses TRBV4-3 and TRBJ2-7; lacking DNA, the TRBD1 call made by TCRdb goes unchecked. There are 15 residues in the CDR3. Germline V lookup: CDR1 LGHNA, CDR2 YSLEER. CDR3 amino acids: CASSQARTGVYEQYF.

CDR3 amino acids: CASSQFTLGAGAFF. J is TRBJ1-1 and V is TRBV4-1; TCRdb reports TRBD1, a call that lacks DNA to check it against. This CDR3 contains 14 residues. Per germline, CDR1 MGHRA and CDR2 YSYEKL.

This sequence joins TRBV7-2 and TRBJ2-1; TCRdb's D call, TRBD2, is unchecked because there is no DNA. CDR3 length equals 12 residues. Germline CDR1 reads SGHTA; CDR2 reads FQGNSA. The CDR3 sequence: CASSSTSVEQFF. Full variable domain (rest looked up from reference TRBV7-2 and TRBJ2-1): GAGVSQSPSNKVTEKGKDVELRCDPISGHTALYWYRQSLGQGLEFLIYFQGNSAPDKSGLPSDRFSAERTGGSVSTLTIQRTQQEDSAVYLCASSSTSVEQFFGPGTRLTVL.

The chain is built from TRBV7-9 and TRBJ2-7; TCRdb gives TRBD1 as the D gene, but with no DNA this cannot be confirmed. This CDR3 comprises 14 residues. The germline V gene has CDR1 SEHNR and CDR2 FQNEAQ (reference sequence). The CDR3 sequence is CASGISGETYEQYF.

V and J are TRBV7-9 and TRBJ1-2. Germline V gene sequence: CDR1 SEHNR, CDR2 FQNEAQ (reference sequence). This CDR3 contains 15 residues. The CDR3 protein is CASSLEAAGYYGYTF.

The chain joins TRBV20-1 to TRBJ1-2; TCRdb indicates TRBD1, and absent DNA this call remains unverified. Germline loops: CDR1 DFQATT, CDR2 SNEGSKA (reference sequence). This CDR3 is built from 12 residues. This CDR3 reads CSAEEQGQGYTF.

This chain links TRBV20-1 with TRBJ2-1; TCRdb designates TRBD1, a call that cannot be tested without DNA. CDR3 length: 16 residues. Germline V CDR1 and CDR2: DFQATT, SNEGSKA (reference sequence). CDR3 sequence reads: CSASRPDIPSYNEQFF.

This chain links TRBV24-1 with TRBJ1-5; checking the TCRdb D call of TRBD1 is not possible without DNA. The CDR3 has 16 amino acids. The germline V gene encodes CDR1 KGHDR and CDR2 SFDVKD. The CDR3 loop reads CATSDSGQGSNQPQHF.

The chain combines TRBV20-1 with TRBJ1-2. The V gene's germline CDR1 is DFQATT and CDR2 SNEGSKA (reference sequence). CDR3 length equals 16 residues. CDR3: CSAWTERIFEGYGYTF.

The CDR3 loop reads CASSLRPGIDEQFF. The chain combines TRBV7-2 with TRBJ2-1; there is no DNA to check the TCRdb D call of TRBD1. The CDR3 consists of 14 residues. Per the germline V gene, CDR1 is SGHTA and CDR2 is FQGNSA.

The CDR3: CSARHALGETQYF. This chain links TRBV20-1 with TRBJ2-5. The germline V gene encodes CDR1 DFQATT and CDR2 SNEGSKA (reference sequence). The CDR3 consists of 13 residues.

CDR3 protein: CASSLGRTGHGGYTF. This rearrangement joins TRBV11-2 to TRBJ1-2; TCRdb lists TRBD1, though no DNA is available to test this call. CDR1 is SGHAT and CDR2 is FQNNGV in the germline V gene. The CDR3 covers 15 residues.

The chain recombines TRBV30 with TRBJ1-3; TCRdb outputs TRBD1, but without DNA this stays unchecked. Per germline, CDR1 GTSNPN and CDR2 SVGIG (reference sequence). This CDR3 has 13 residues. The CDR3 is CACPGQAGNTIYF.

The rearrangement links TRBV4-3 to TRBJ2-3; TCRdb designates TRBD1, a call that cannot be tested without DNA. The germline V gene encodes CDR1 LGHNA and CDR2 YSLEER. CDR3 size: 16 residues. This CDR3 reads CASSQDHRTGLDTQYF.